A single count supports the clone carrying this TCR beta chain. Its antigen is still unknown. Treatment meaning: 15 to 20 received Ad26.COV2.S at low or high dose, single or two shots; roughly five received placebo; per-sample allocation not given. At day 63 after the first vaccine or placebo injection, samples were drawn. The assay was immunoSEQ multiplex PCR, and TCRdb's table has in-frame clones only and misses some. The table records 440,000 or so clones, around 89% of them present only once. The CDR3 extends over 17 amino acids. The germline V gene has CDR1 LNHNV and CDR2 YYDKDF (reference sequence). Trimming cost V 0 bases and J 0 bases, with 15 bases left between them. This sample stems from a study of Ad26.COV2.S vaccination and SARS-CoV-2 variants. About the research overall: Enrolled in COV1001, the donor was in the Ad26.COV2.S trial arm, which received the vaccine. Study-wide results and limits: In vaccinated individuals, spike-specific CD8+ and CD4+ T cell responses reportedly displayed substantial breadth.

Sequencing used peripheral blood, obtained in a trial of Ad26.COV2.S vaccine versus placebo. The rearrangement links TRBV15 to TRBJ2-7, with D maybe TRBD1 (6 bases). The sequence was obtained from a person aged 18-65 years who received the Ad26.COV2.S COVID-19 vaccine or a placebo. The CDR3 reads CATSRDPRQEYSYEQYF. DNA of the CDR3: TGTGCCACCAGCAGAGATCCCAGACAGGAATACTCCTACGAGCAGTACTTC.